This T cell receptor beta chain was recovered during a study of cytotoxic CD8 clonotypes in ibrutinib-treated CLL. Worth noting for this clone: Antigen unknown.

This CDR3 has 12 amino acids. The germline V and J ends were trimmed by 3 bases and 6 bases, with 9 bases remaining between them. CDR1 and CDR2 (germline): MDHEN, SYDVKM. Assay used: immunoSEQ multiplex PCR; TCRdb lists only in-frame clones, some missing. The sample has over 120,000 clones, around 84% seen once. The study, taken as a whole, reports: Exceeding age-matched healthy donors, baseline clonality also tracked the counts of circulating CD8+ T cells. Baseline levels were approached again at progression, after clonality had risen at ibrutinib response.

The chain combines TRBV28 with TRBJ2-7; no clear D gene. The material sequenced was PBMCs, taken after 36 months of ibrutinib treatment. The receptor was derived from a human donor with chronic lymphocytic leukemia. CDR3 amino acids: CASSFSWSEQYF. The CDR3 nucleotides read TGTGCCAGCAGTTTTTCGTGGAGCGAGCAGTACTTC.